Presented here are 32 T cell receptor beta chains from one specimen sequenced in a study of vaccination and CD4 T cells after COVID-19. Antigens of these TCRs are unknown. Cultured CD4+ T cells had their DNA profiled by the Oncomine TCR Beta short-read assay. TCRdb reprocessed the PCR reads via MiXCR and lists one record per CDR3 protein. Here the sample spans about 20,000 distinct CDR3 sequences, approximately 53% being singletons. The treatment was: approximately nine-day PBMC culture with coronavirus spike peptide pools or control peptides (ViraFEST assay). The sample comprised CD4+ T cells from blood, cultured in vitro. These receptors all stem from a human donor who had recovered from COVID-19.

The chain uses TRBV27 and TRBJ2-6, with D unclear. The CDR3 is 15 residues long. V was pared by 9 bases and J by 4 bases, with 16 bases between. Germline values: CDR1 MNHEY, CDR2 SMNVEV (reference sequence). The chain's CDR3 is CASRREIQGANVLTF. The CDR3 DNA reads as TGTGCCAGTCGGCGAGAGATACAGGGGGCCAACGTCCTGACTTTC.

V usage is TRBV20-1 and J usage is TRBJ1-2, with D perhaps TRBD1 (5 bases). CDR3 size: 14 residues. Deletions cut 2 bases from V and 2 bases from J, with 12 bases between. Germline values: CDR1 DFQATT, CDR2 SNEGSKA (reference sequence). CDR3 sequence (DNA): TGCAGTGCTAGATGGGCAGGGCACAACTATGGCTACACCTTC. This codes for CSARWAGHNYGYTF.

The chain joins TRBV6-5 to TRBJ1-2; D call uncertain. The CDR3 contains 14 residues. V was clipped by 2 bases and J by 6 bases, with 13 bases between them. From germline, CDR1 is MNHEY and CDR2 SVGAGI. The CDR3 is CASSYRPFSHGYTF. CDR3 sequence (DNA): TGTGCCAGCAGTTACAGGCCTTTCTCACATGGCTACACCTTC.

The chain uses TRBV20-1 and TRBJ1-3; D unresolved. With 1 base removed from V and 0 bases from J, the gap between germline ends came to 16 bases. There are 17 residues in the CDR3. Germline V gene sequence: CDR1 DFQATT, CDR2 SNEGSKA (reference sequence). Here the CDR3 reads CSARAPLFVGSGNTIYF. Written as DNA, the CDR3 is TGCAGTGCTAGAGCTCCATTATTTGTGGGCTCTGGAAACACCATATATTTT.

This clonotype has just a few counts. This rearrangement joins TRBV19 to TRBJ2-1; D call uncertain. Germline V lookup: CDR1 LNHDA, CDR2 SQIVND (reference sequence). V was pared by 3 bases and J by 2 bases, with 8 bases between. CDR3 length: 14 amino acids. The CDR3 protein is CASSMGRPYNEQFF. In DNA form, the CDR3 reads TGTGCCAGTAGTATGGGCAGACCCTACAATGAGCAGTTCTTC.

This sequence joins TRBV27 and TRBJ1-5, with 7 bases aligning to TRBD1. V lost 6 bases and J lost 1; bases outside the gene matches: 9. Germline V CDR1 and CDR2: MNHEY, SMNVEV (reference sequence). This CDR3 spans 16 amino acids. The DNA for the CDR3 is TGTGCCAGCAGATCTCAAGGGGGCAAAAGCAATCAGCCCCAGCATTTT. Amino acids: CASRSQGGKSNQPQHF.

The chain recombines TRBV28 with TRBJ1-2; maybe TRBD1 (5 bases). Trimming took off 4 bases at V and 8 bases at J, with 17 bases between the two ends. In germline, CDR1 is MDHEN, CDR2 SYDVKM. The CDR3 extends over 14 amino acids. The CDR3 nucleotides read TGTGCCAGCAGTTCCGACTACAGGTTGAGCGGCTACACCTTC. As protein: CASSSDYRLSGYTF.

Of note for this clonotype: Relative to the germline gene, one junction end is altered; a read error may explain this. The chain carries TRBV19 and TRBJ1-1, with no clear D. Germline V lookup: CDR1 LNHDA, CDR2 SQIVND (reference sequence). The CDR3 length is 12 residues. The CDR3: CASSDIGTVAFF. In nucleotides, the CDR3 is TGTGCCAGTAGTGACATCGGCACTGTAGCTTTCTTT. The full variable domain, completed using reference TRBV19 and TRBJ1-1, is DGGITQSPKYLFRKEGQNVTLSCEQNLNHDAMYWYRQDPGQGLRLIYYSQIVNDFQKGDIAEGYSVSREKKESFPLTVTSAQKNPTAFYLCASSDIGTVAFFGQGTRLTVV.

This chain links TRBV6-2 or TRBV6-3 with TRBJ2-5, with D tentatively TRBD2 (6 bases). With 0 bases removed from V and 5 bases from J, the gap between germline ends came to 13 bases. The CDR3 has 15 residues. The V gene's germline CDR1 is MNHEY and CDR2 SVGEGT. The CDR3 spells CASSYSIFGGETQYF. CDR3 DNA sequence: TGTGCCAGCAGTTACTCGATATTCGGGGGTGAGACCCAGTACTTC.

The chain has TRBV6-5 and TRBJ1-5, with D unresolved. The CDR3 is 11 amino acids. Germline loops: CDR1 MNHEY, CDR2 SVGAGI. V gave up 4 bases and J gave up 4 bases, with 2 bases separating them. DNA for the CDR3: TGTGCCAGCAGTTTTAATCAGCCCCAGCATTTT. This codes for CASSFNQPQHF.

For this clonotype: One end of the junction is discordant with germline, which a read error may explain. This sequence joins TRBV7-9 and TRBJ1-2; TRBD1 agrees at 9 bases. This CDR3 has 17 amino acids. Germline-derived CDR1 and CDR2 are SEHNR and FQNEAQ (reference sequence). DNA of the CDR3: TGTGTCAGCAGCCGCCTAACGGGGACAGGGATTATCTATGGCTACACCTTC. Its protein is CVSSRLTGTGIIYGYTF.

This sequence joins TRBV5-4 and TRBJ2-5; 7 bases map to TRBD1. CDR3 length: 14 residues. CDR1 and CDR2 from the germline V gene are SGHNT and YYREEE (reference sequence). The junction had 6 bases not matched to a gene; V was cut back by 4 bases and J by 3 bases. The CDR3 sequence: CASSVGGTEETQYF. CDR3 nucleotides: TGTGCCAGCAGCGTCGGTGGGACAGAAGAGACCCAGTACTTC.

The DNA of the CDR3 is TGTGCCAGCAGTTTCCGGGCAGATACGCAGTATTTT. It encodes CASSFRADTQYF. The chain employs TRBV12-3 or TRBV12-4 and TRBJ2-3; no definite D call. CDR3 length equals 12 residues. The V and J ends lost 3 bases and 4 bases respectively, with 5 bases between them.

This clonotype was found a few times. The V gene is TRBV20-1, the J gene TRBJ1-5; the match to TRBD1 covers 7 bases. Germline values: CDR1 DFQATT, CDR2 SNEGSKA (reference sequence). The CDR3 extends over 13 amino acids. V shed 4 bases, J shed 5 bases, and the junction held 5 bases outside the gene matches. DNA of the CDR3: TGCAGTGCTATTGGGCAGGGGGATCAGCCCCAGCATTTT. Translation gives CSAIGQGDQPQHF.

This clonotype was observed a few times. The CDR3 loop is CASSLNPNGLADTQYF. CDR3 coding DNA: TGTGCCAGCAGCTTGAACCCAAACGGTCTCGCAGATACGCAGTATTTT. This chain uses TRBV5-8 with TRBJ2-3, with D hard to call. The CDR3 has 16 residues. Germline CDR1 is SGHTS and CDR2 is YDEGEE. V gave up 1 base and J gave up 4 bases, with 16 bases separating them.

The CDR3 region has the DNA TGCGCCAGCAGCTTAACCGGGACAGGGGGAATAGAGCAGTTCTTC. Protein product: CASSLTGTGGIEQFF. The V call is TRBV5-1, the J call TRBJ2-1; TRBD1 matches 11 bases. The ends lost 2 bases at V and 10 bases at J; junction bases unmatched: 8. The CDR3 has 15 amino acids. Germline values: CDR1 SGHRS, CDR2 YFSETQ.

Only a few counts were recorded for this clonotype. The V gene is TRBV30, the J gene TRBJ1-1; D unclear. Germline lookup yields CDR1 GTSNPN and CDR2 SVGIG (reference sequence). The length of the CDR3 is 14 residues. Trimming cost V 0 bases and J 0 bases, with 8 bases left between them. The chain's CDR3 is CAWSVGLMNTEAFF. CDR3 sequence (DNA): TGTGCCTGGAGTGTGGGTCTTATGAACACTGAAGCTTTCTTT.

The chain joins TRBV6-2 or TRBV6-3 to TRBJ1-6, with 7 nucleotides matching TRBD1. The CDR3 loop spans 15 amino acids. The J segment lost 8 bases and the V segment lost 5 bases, leaving 9 bases of the junction unmatched. Germline assignment: CDR1 MNHEY and CDR2 SVGEGT. This chain's CDR3 is CASSLSGTVYSPLHF. The CDR3, as DNA: TGTGCCAGCAGTCTGTCCGGGACAGTTTATTCACCCCTCCACTTT.

This clonotype was found a few times. The chain employs TRBV6-1 and TRBJ2-1; TRBD2 matches 8 bases. Germline CDR1 reads MNHNS; CDR2 reads SASEGT. The CDR3 is made up of 15 amino acids. V was clipped by 8 bases and J by 6 bases; unmatched bases: 12. CDR3 region: CASGKGLVVFNEQFF. In DNA form, the CDR3 reads TGTGCCAGCGGAAAGGGACTAGTAGTATTCAATGAGCAGTTCTTC.

J is TRBJ2-3 and V is TRBV27; weak D call: TRBD1 (6 bases). Trimming pared 0 bases from V and 3 bases from J, leaving 10 bases between. The CDR3 has 15 amino acids. CDR1 MNHEY and CDR2 SMNVEV come from the germline V gene (reference sequence). The CDR3 spells CASSLSLGATDTQYF. The CDR3 DNA follows: TGTGCCAGCAGTTTATCGTTGGGGGCGACAGATACGCAGTATTTT.

This clonotype occurred a few times. This chain links TRBV20-1 with TRBJ1-2; D remains ambiguous. Per germline, CDR1 DFQATT and CDR2 SNEGSKA (reference sequence). V was clipped by 5 bases and J by 1 base, with 8 bases between them. This CDR3 comprises 12 residues. The CDR3 DNA follows: TGCAGTGCTTCGGTTCTTAACTATGGCTACACCTTC. It is translated as CSASVLNYGYTF.

The chain employs TRBV20-1 and TRBJ2-1; 7 bases are a match to TRBD2. Germline CDR1 is DFQATT and CDR2 is SNEGSKA (reference sequence). Trimming removed 4 bases from V and 10 bases from J; junction bases left unmatched: 13. The CDR3 length is 14 residues. The CDR3 sequence is CSATPGTMFWEQFF. The CDR3 DNA reads TGCAGTGCTACACCCGGGACTATGTTTTGGGAGCAGTTCTTC.

This chain uses TRBV18 with TRBJ1-4; tentatively, D is TRBD1 (5 bases). This CDR3 is 14 amino acids long. CDR1 is KGHSH and CDR2 is LQKENI in the germline V gene. Trimming left V 2 bases short and J 3 bases short, with 7 bases between. Here the CDR3 reads CASSPGAANEKLFF. The CDR3 bases are TGTGCCAGCTCACCAGGGGCAGCTAATGAAAAACTGTTTTTT.

This clonotype was detected once. J is TRBJ2-7 and V is TRBV7-8; 10 bases fit TRBD1. V lost 5 bases to trimming and J lost 4 bases; unmatched junction nucleotides: 8. This CDR3 is 15 amino acids long. Germline CDR1 reads SGHVS; CDR2 reads FQNEAQ. Here the CDR3 reads CASSHRRTGGYEQYF. In nucleotides, the CDR3 is TGTGCCAGCAGCCACCGTCGGACAGGGGGGTACGAGCAGTACTTC.

The chain carries TRBV11-1 and TRBJ1-2; possibly TRBD1 for D (5 bases). Germline CDR1 reads SGHAT; CDR2 reads FQDESV (reference sequence). V gave up 5 bases and J gave up 8 bases, with 15 bases separating them. The CDR3 runs to 13 residues. CDR3 loop: CASSRDGTSGYTF. The CDR3 nucleotides are TGTGCCAGCAGCCGTGACGGGACCTCCGGCTACACCTTC.

This clonotype occurred a few times. The J gene is TRBJ1-3, the V gene TRBV29-1; no clear D. The CDR3 runs 13 residues. Germline V gene data show CDR1 as SQVTM and CDR2 as ANQGSEA. V was pared by 6 bases and J by 3 bases, with 12 bases between. The CDR3 is CSVALEGGNTIYF. Here the CDR3 DNA reads TGCAGCGTCGCGCTTGAGGGTGGAAACACCATATATTTT. Full variable domain (missing parts from reference TRBV29-1 and TRBJ1-3): SAVISQKPSRDICQRGTSLTIQCQVDSQVTMMFWYRQQPGQSLTLIATANQGSEATYESGFVIDKFPISRPNLTFSTLTVSNMSPEDSSIYLCSVALEGGNTIYFGEGSWLTVV.

J is TRBJ2-1 and V is TRBV7-3; TRBD1 matches at 9 bases. The V and J ends lost 3 bases and 10 bases, in that order; junction bases with no gene match: 7. The CDR3 runs 14 residues. Germline CDR1 reads SGHTA; CDR2 reads FQGTGA. The CDR3 region is CASSFSQGAQEQFF. The CDR3 coding sequence is TGTGCCAGCAGCTTTTCACAGGGGGCGCAGGAGCAGTTCTTC.

This clonotype was recorded a few times. This chain joins TRBV28 and TRBJ2-6; D perhaps matches TRBD1 (6 bases). Trimming left V 6 bases short and J 2 bases short, with 11 bases between. Per germline, CDR1 MDHEN and CDR2 SYDVKM. The CDR3 runs 15 residues. The CDR3 sequence is CASRSPGAGANVLTF. The CDR3 coding sequence is TGTGCCAGCAGATCCCCAGGGGCTGGGGCCAACGTCCTGACTTTC.

The chain employs TRBV10-1 and TRBJ2-3, with D uncertain. Germline CDR1 reads WNHNN; CDR2 reads SYGVQD (reference sequence). The CDR3 length is 15 residues. The ends were cut back, 4 bases at V and 1 base at J, with 12 bases in the middle. The CDR3: CASSVNNEGTDTQYF. The CDR3 nucleotides are TGCGCCAGCAGTGTTAACAATGAGGGCACAGATACGCAGTATTTT.

The CDR3 protein is CASREYGGANTEAFF. The CDR3 DNA sequence: TGTGCCAGCAGAGAGTACGGGGGTGCGAACACTGAAGCTTTCTTT. The chain joins TRBV6-1 to TRBJ1-1, with D maybe TRBD1 (5 bases). The CDR3 is 15 residues long. CDR1 is MNHNS and CDR2 is SASEGT in the germline V gene. Trimming stripped 6 bases from V and 1 base from J, with 15 bases between.

The V call is TRBV25-1, the J call TRBJ2-1, with D possibly TRBD2 on 7 matching bases. The CDR3 runs to 16 residues. Per germline, CDR1 MGHDK and CDR2 SYGVNS. The ends were cut back, 2 bases at V and 2 bases at J, with 13 bases in the middle. CDR3 sequence reads: CASSEMGGGPYNEQFF. The CDR3 region has the DNA TGTGCCAGCAGTGAAATGGGCGGGGGCCCCTACAATGAGCAGTTCTTC.

This clonotype was counted a few times. The rearrangement uses TRBV28 and TRBJ1-1; 7 bases agree with TRBD1. There are 13 residues in the CDR3. Trimming removed 7 bases from V and 4 bases from J; junction bases left unmatched: 6. The germline gives CDR1 MDHEN, CDR2 SYDVKM. The CDR3 coding sequence is TGTGCCAGCATCCAACAGGGGCCCACTGAAGCTTTCTTT. It encodes CASIQQGPTEAFF.